The clone carrying this TCR beta chain was observed at least ten times. Its antigen is not identified. The record originates from a study of human T cells and chemical hapten exposure. Findings and caveats of the study: Expanded TCRs produced significantly more large CDR3 similarity clusters than controls did.

Time point denoted: patch test 2, 6 weeks after DPC sensitization. Treatment denoted: therapeutic diphenylcyclopropenone sensitization with weekly scalp DPC. TCRdb redid the calling of the RACE reads with MiXCR, one entry per CDR3 protein. The repertoire holds 350,000 to 400,000 distinct CDR3 sequences, with about 6% as singletons. This CDR3 region has 13 residues. Per the germline V gene, CDR1 is MNHEY and CDR2 is SVGAGI. V dropped 5 bases and J dropped 4 bases, with 11 bases sitting between them. The receptor was derived from a woman aged 18 to 35 with alopecia areata. Some clones in this sample may be carry-over from other donors' samples. This chain uses TRBV6-5 with TRBJ1-2; possible D gene TRBD1, 5 bases. The starting material was whole blood, obtained in connection with sensitization to the hapten diphenylcyclopropenone (DPC). CDR3 loop: CASSQGRLYGYTF. Written as DNA, the CDR3 is TGTGCCAGCAGTCAGGGACGGCTCTATGGCTACACCTTC.